Listed here is a single TCR beta chain. Authors' analysis steps: Estimation of nucleated cell counts was performed using reference gene primer amplification. TCRdb's table, derived via immunoSEQ multiplex PCR, lists solely in-frame clones and lacks some. V, J and clone size are those of that table, while D and trimming were read from the DNA. The data show more than 70,000 clones, with less than 90% seen just once and under 20% held by the top ten. This specimen belongs to a study of blood T cell repertoires in COVID-19. Turning to the study itself: Specimens from acute and convalescent COVID-19 originated in the United States, Italy and Spain. The cDNA or gDNA used as material had been derived from T cells, B-cell-depleted T cells, or PBMCs.

Trimming at V came to 2 bases and at J to 11 bases, leaving 8 bases not matched to a gene. This CDR3 comprises 15 residues. CDR1 is LGHDT, CDR2 YNNKEL, per germline (reference sequence). The receptor comes from an elderly woman with acute or convalescent COVID-19. Specimen: peripheral blood. The V gene is TRBV3-1 (or the pseudogene TRBV3-2), the J gene TRBJ2-3; 12 bases agree with TRBD2. The CDR3 region is CASSQLAGGPSWQYF. The CDR3 DNA is TGTGCCAGCAGCCAACTAGCGGGGGGGCCCTCTTGGCAGTATTTT.